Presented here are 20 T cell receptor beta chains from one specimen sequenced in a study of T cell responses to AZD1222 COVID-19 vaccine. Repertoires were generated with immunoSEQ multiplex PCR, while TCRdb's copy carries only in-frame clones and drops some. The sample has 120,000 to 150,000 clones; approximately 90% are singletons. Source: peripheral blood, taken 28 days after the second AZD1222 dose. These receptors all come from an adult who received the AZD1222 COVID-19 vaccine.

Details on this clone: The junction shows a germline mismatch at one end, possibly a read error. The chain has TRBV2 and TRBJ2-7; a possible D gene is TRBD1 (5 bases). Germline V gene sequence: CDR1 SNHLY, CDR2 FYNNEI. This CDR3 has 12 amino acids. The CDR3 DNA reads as TGTGCCAGCGGTGACAGTTCCTACGAGCAGTACTTC. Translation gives CASGDSSYEQYF.

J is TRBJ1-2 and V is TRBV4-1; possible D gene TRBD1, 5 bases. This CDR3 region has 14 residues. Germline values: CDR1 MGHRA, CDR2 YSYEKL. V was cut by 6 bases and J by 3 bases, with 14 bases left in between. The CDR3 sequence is CASSRPGAYYGYTF. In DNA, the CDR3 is TGCGCCAGCAGTCGCCCTGGGGCGTACTATGGCTACACCTTC.

CDR3: CASSAVAGGRLETQYF. CDR3 sequence (DNA): TGTGCCAGCAGCGCCGTAGCGGGAGGAAGGTTAGAGACCCAGTACTTC. The chain recombines TRBV5-4 with TRBJ2-5; 10 bases are a match to TRBD2. CDR1 SGHNT and CDR2 YYREEE come from the germline V gene (reference sequence). J lost 4 bases, V lost 4 bases, and 10 bases had no gene match. The CDR3 has 16 amino acids.

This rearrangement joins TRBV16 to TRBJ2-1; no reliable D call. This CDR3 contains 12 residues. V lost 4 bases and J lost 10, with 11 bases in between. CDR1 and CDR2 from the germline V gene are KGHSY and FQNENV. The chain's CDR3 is CASSPLLGEQFF. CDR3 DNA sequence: TGTGCCAGCAGCCCCCTCCTCGGAGAGCAGTTCTTC.

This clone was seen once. The chain's CDR3 is CASSYLGDKGEQYF. The CDR3 DNA reads TGTGCCAGCAGCTACTTGGGGGATAAGGGCGAGCAGTACTTC. The V gene is TRBV5-8, the J gene TRBJ2-7; perhaps D is TRBD1 or TRBD2 (5 bases each). V lost 3 bases to trimming and J lost 6 bases, with 16 bases between them. This CDR3 has 14 amino acids. CDR1 and CDR2 (germline): SGHTS, YDEGEE.

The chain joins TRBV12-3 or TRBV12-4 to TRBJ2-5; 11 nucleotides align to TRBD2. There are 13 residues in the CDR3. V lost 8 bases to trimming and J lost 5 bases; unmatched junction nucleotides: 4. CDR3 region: CASGPSGRETQYF. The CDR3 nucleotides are TGTGCCAGCGGGCCTAGCGGGAGGGAGACCCAGTACTTC.

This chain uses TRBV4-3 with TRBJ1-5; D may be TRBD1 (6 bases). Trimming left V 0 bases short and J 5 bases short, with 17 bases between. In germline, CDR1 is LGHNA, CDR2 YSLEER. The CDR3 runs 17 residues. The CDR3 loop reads CASSQDHSGGMDQPQHF. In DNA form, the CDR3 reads TGCGCCAGCAGCCAAGATCACTCGGGGGGCATGGATCAGCCCCAGCATTTT.

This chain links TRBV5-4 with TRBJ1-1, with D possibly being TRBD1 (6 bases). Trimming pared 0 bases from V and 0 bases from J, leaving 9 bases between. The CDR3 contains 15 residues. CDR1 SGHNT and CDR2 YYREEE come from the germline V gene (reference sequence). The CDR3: CASSLVGAMNTEAFF. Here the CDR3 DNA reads TGTGCCAGCAGCTTGGTGGGGGCGATGAACACTGAAGCTTTCTTT.

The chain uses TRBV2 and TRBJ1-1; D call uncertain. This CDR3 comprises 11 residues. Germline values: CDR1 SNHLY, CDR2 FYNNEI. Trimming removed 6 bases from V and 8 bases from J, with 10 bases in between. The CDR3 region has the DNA TGTGCCAGCAGCCACACTCCCGAAGCTTTCTTT. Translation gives CASSHTPEAFF.

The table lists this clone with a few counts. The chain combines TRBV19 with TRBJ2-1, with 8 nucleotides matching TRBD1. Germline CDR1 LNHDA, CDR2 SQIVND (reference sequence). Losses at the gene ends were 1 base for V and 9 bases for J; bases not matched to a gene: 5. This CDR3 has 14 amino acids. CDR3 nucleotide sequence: TGTGCCAGTAGTATAGTTTTCCAGGGGGCTGAGCAGTTCTTC. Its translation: CASSIVFQGAEQFF.

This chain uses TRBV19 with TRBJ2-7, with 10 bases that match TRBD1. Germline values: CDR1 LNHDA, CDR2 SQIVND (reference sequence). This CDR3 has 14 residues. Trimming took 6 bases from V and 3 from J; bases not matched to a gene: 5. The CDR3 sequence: CASSEGTGVYEQYF. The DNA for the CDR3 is TGTGCCAGTAGCGAGGGGACAGGGGTCTACGAGCAGTACTTC.

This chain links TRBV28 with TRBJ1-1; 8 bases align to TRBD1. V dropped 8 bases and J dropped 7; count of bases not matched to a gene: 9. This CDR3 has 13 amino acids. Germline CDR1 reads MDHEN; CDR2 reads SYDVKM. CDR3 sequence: CASDNRQGREAFF. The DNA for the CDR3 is TGTGCCAGCGATAATAGACAGGGGCGTGAAGCTTTCTTT. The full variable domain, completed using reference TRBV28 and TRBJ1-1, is DVKVTQSSRYLVKRTGEKVFLECVQDMDHENMFWYRQDPGLGLRLIYFSYDVKMKEKGDIPEGYSVSREKKERFSLILESASTNQTSMYLCASDNRQGREAFFGQGTRLTVV.

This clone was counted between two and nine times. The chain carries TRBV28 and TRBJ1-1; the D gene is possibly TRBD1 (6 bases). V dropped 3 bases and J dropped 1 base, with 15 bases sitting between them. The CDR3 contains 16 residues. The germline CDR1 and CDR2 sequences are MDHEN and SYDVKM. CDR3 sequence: CASSFPGHLGNTEAFF. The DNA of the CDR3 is TGTGCCAGCAGTTTCCCGGGACACCTAGGGAACACTGAAGCTTTCTTT.

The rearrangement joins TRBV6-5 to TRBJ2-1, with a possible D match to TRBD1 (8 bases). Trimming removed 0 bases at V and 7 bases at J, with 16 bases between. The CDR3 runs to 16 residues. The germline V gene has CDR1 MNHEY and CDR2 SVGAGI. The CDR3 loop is CASSYSTGEGDNEQFF. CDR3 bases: TGTGCCAGCAGTTACTCGACAGGGGAGGGCGATAATGAGCAGTTCTTC.

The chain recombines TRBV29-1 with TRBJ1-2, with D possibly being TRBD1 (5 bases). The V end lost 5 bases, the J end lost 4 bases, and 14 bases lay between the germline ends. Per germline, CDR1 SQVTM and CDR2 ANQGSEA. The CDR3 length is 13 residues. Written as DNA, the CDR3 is TGCAGCGTTTGGGGGGATGAGGTCTATGGCTACACCTTC. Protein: CSVWGDEVYGYTF.

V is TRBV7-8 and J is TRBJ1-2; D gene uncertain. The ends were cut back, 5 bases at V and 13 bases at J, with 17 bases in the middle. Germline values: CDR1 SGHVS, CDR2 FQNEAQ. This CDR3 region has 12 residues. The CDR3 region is CASSPVEVWGTF. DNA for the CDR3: TGTGCCAGCAGCCCTGTGGAAGTCTGGGGCACCTTC.

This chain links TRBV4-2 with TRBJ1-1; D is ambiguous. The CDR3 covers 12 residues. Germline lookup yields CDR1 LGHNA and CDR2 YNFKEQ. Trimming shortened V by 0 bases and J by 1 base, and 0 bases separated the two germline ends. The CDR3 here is CASSQENTEAFF. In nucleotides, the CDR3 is TGTGCCAGCAGCCAAGAGAACACTGAAGCTTTCTTT.

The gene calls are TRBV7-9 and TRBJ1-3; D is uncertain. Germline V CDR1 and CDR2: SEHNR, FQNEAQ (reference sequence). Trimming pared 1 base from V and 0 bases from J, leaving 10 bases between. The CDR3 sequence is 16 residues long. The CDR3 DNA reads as TGTGCCAGCAGCTTAGAGGTTACGATCTCTGGAAACACCATATATTTT. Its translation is CASSLEVTISGNTIYF. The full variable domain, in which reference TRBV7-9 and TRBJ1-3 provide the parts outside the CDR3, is DTGVSQNPRHKITKRGQNVTFRCDPISEHNRLYWYRQTLGQGPEFLTYFQNEAQLEKSRLLSDRFSAERPKGSFSTLEIQRTEQGDSAMYLCASSLEVTISGNTIYFGEGSWLTVV.

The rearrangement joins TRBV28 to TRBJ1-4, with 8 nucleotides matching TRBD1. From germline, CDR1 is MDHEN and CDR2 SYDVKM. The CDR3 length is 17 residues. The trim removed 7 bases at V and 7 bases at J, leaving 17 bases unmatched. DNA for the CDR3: TGTGCCAGCAAGGGTGGGCGGTGGGGGACAGGTGGTGAAAAACTGTTTTTT. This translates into CASKGGRWGTGGEKLFF.

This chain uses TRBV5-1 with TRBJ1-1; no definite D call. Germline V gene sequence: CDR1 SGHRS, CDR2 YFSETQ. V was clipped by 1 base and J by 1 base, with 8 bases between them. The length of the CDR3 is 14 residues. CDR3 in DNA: TGCGCCAGCAGCTTGTTGGGAGAGAACACTGAAGCTTTCTTT. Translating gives CASSLLGENTEAFF.